This TCR beta chain was identified during a study of T cells after yellow fever vaccination. Study in general: SMART-Seq v4 Ultra Low Input prepared the low-cell-number fractions. Study conclusions and caveats: Clones from primary vaccination mostly reappeared after the booster (around 97% CD4, approximately 86% CD8).

This clonotype was seen a few times. Antigen: not known. Mismatch with germline at one junction end may stem from a read error. Template-switching 5'RACE yielded the TCR cDNA; a universal primer site and UMIs were added in the process. MiXCR, run by TCRdb on the 5' RACE reads, gives a single entry per CDR3 protein. The sample carries 250,000 to 300,000 distinct CDR3 sequences, roughly 13% recorded once. There are 13 residues in the CDR3. Germline V gene sequence: CDR1 MDHEN, CDR2 SYDVKM. The sequences come from CD4+ T cells sorted from PBMCs, collected 45 days after the yellow fever booster vaccination. This clonotype was obtained from a man aged 30-40 years who received the YFV17D yellow fever vaccine. V and J are TRBV28 and TRBJ2-2, with TRBD1 matching over 9 bases. The CDR3 nucleotides read TGTGCCGGCAGACAGGGGGAGGCCGGGGAGCTGTTTTTT. Translated: CAGRQGEAGELFF.